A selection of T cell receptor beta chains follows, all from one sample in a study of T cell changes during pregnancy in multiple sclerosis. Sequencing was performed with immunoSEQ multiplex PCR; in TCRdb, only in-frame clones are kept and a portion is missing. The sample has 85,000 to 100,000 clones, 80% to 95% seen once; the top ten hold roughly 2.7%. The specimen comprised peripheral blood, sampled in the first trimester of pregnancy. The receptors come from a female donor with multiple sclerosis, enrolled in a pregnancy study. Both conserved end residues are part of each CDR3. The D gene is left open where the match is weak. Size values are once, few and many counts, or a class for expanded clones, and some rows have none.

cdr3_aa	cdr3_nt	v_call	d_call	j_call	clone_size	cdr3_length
CASSLWGLAGSELFF	TGTGCCAGCAGTTTATGGGGACTAGCGGGATCGGAGCTGTTTTTT	TRBV28	TRBD2	TRBJ2-2	.	15
CASSLNSNQPQHF	TGTGCCAGTAGCCTAAATAGCAATCAGCCCCAGCATTTT	TRBV19	.	TRBJ1-5	.	13
CASIQGGPLGGTQYF	TGTGCCAGCATTCAGGGAGGCCCCCTCGGAGGTACGCAGTATTTT	TRBV28	.	TRBJ2-3	.	15
CASSHGQATYEQYF	TGTGCCAGCTCCCATGGACAGGCTACCTACGAGCAGTACTTC	TRBV7-8	TRBD1	TRBJ2-7	.	14
CASRYLRTRTNEKLFF	TGTGCCAGCAGATACTTACGAACTAGGACTAATGAAAAACTGTTTTTT	TRBV6-5	.	TRBJ1-4	.	16
CASRFGGTEAFF	TGTGCCAGTAGGTTCGGGGGCACTGAAGCTTTCTTT	TRBV19	.	TRBJ1-1	.	12
CASSTPGRHGYTF	TGTGCCAGCAGTACCCCTGGCAGGCATGGCTACACCTTC	TRBV27	.	TRBJ1-2	few	13
CASSSDGGASYNEQFF	TGTGCCAGCAGTTCCGATGGGGGGGCTTCCTACAATGAGCAGTTCTTC	TRBV6-4	.	TRBJ2-1	.	16
CATSREAGDGPDTQYF	TGTGCCACCAGCAGAGAAGCGGGAGACGGCCCAGATACGCAGTATTTT	TRBV15	TRBD2	TRBJ2-3	.	16
CASSWRDRGVPETQYF	TGCGCCAGCAGCTGGAGGGACAGGGGGGTTCCAGAGACCCAGTACTTC	TRBV5-1	TRBD1	TRBJ2-5	.	16
CAMTGVSYNEQFF	TGTGCCATGACAGGAGTATCCTACAATGAGCAGTTCTTC	TRBV30	.	TRBJ2-1	.	13
CASSFGTGDYGYTF	TGTGCCAGCAGTTTTGGTACAGGCGACTATGGCTACACCTTC	TRBV27	.	TRBJ1-2	.	14
CASSSQGKVKQYF	TGTGCCAGCAGTTCACAGGGGAAAGTCAAGCAGTACTTC	TRBV27	TRBD1	TRBJ2-7	.	13
CSGGGSGTGELFF	TGCAGCGGAGGCGGGAGTGGAACCGGGGAGCTGTTTTTT	TRBV29-1	TRBD2	TRBJ2-2	.	13
CASSPAGVTDTQYF	TGTGCCAGCAGCCCGGCAGGTGTCACAGATACGCAGTATTTT	TRBV27	.	TRBJ2-3	.	14
CASSQTSYEQYF	TGTGCCAGCAGCCAGACAAGTTACGAGCAGTACTTC	TRBV28	.	TRBJ2-7	.	12
CASSSSAGVYNQPQHF	TGTGCCAGCAGTTCCTCAGCAGGGGTTTACAATCAGCCCCAGCATTTT	TRBV6-6	.	TRBJ1-5	.	16
CASSLALLAGDNEQFF	TGCGCCAGCAGCTTGGCCCTACTAGCGGGAGACAATGAGCAGTTCTTC	TRBV5-1	TRBD2	TRBJ2-1	.	16
CASSLEAGRYEQYF	TGCGCCAGCAGCTTGGAGGCAGGGCGCTACGAGCAGTACTTC	TRBV5-1	.	TRBJ2-7	.	14
CASSQDPRGGNTEAFF	TGTGCCAGCAGCCAAGACCCGAGGGGGGGTAACACTGAAGCTTTCTTT	TRBV4-2	.	TRBJ1-1	.	16
CASSLKEGNVLTF	TGTGCCAGCAGCTTGAAGGAGGGCAACGTCCTGACTTTC	TRBV5-5	.	TRBJ2-6	.	13
CASSDPTGTAIAFF	TGTGCCAGCAGTGACCCGACAGGCACTGCGATAGCTTTCTTT	TRBV2	.	TRBJ1-1	.	14
CASSRRPGLAGGLAKNIQYF	TGTGCCAGCAGCCGTAGACCGGGACTAGCGGGAGGGTTAGCCAAAAACATTCAGTACTTC	TRBV28	TRBD2	TRBJ2-4	.	20
CASSLAGVDEQFF	TGTGCCAGCAGCTTGGCCGGGGTCGATGAGCAGTTCTTC	TRBV5-4	.	TRBJ2-1	.	13
CSAAGGLAGVEQYF	TGCAGCGCCGCCGGGGGGCTAGCGGGAGTTGAGCAGTACTTC	TRBV29-1	TRBD2	TRBJ2-7	.	14
CAISDGGVNIQYF	TGTGCCATCAGTGACGGGGGAGTGAACATTCAGTACTTC	TRBV10-3	.	TRBJ2-4	.	13
CAIGGQGTDTQYF	TGTGCCATTGGGGGCCAGGGCACAGATACGCAGTATTTT	TRBV5-4	.	TRBJ2-3	.	13
CASLTGASDPYGYTF	TGTGCCAGCCTGACAGGGGCCTCCGACCCTTATGGCTACACCTTC	TRBV28	TRBD1	TRBJ1-2	.	15
CASSFFGGGNTEAFF	TGTGCCAGTAGTTTCTTCGGCGGGGGGAACACTGAAGCTTTCTTT	TRBV19	.	TRBJ1-1	.	15
CASSSKGTGNQPQHF	TGTGCCAGCAGCTCAAAGGGTACGGGAAATCAGCCCCAGCATTTT	TRBV13	.	TRBJ1-5	.	15
CASSFFGTGEETQYF	TGTGCCAGCAGTTTTTTCGGGACAGGGGAAGAGACCCAGTACTTC	TRBV27	TRBD1	TRBJ2-5	.	15
CASSKVHIQYF	TGTGCCAGCAGCAAAGTTCATATTCAGTACTTC	TRBV21-1	.	TRBJ2-4	.	11
CASITGGYDYGYTF	TGTGCCAGCATCACGGGGGGGTATGACTATGGCTACACCTTC	TRBV2	.	TRBJ1-2	.	14
CASRPGQMNTEAFF	TGTGCCAGCAGGCCCGGACAGATGAACACTGAAGCTTTCTTT	TRBV6-5	.	TRBJ1-1	.	14
CASKPPLGQRNTEAFF	TGTGCAAGCAAGCCCCCGTTGGGACAGAGGAACACTGAAGCTTTCTTT	TRBV12-2	.	TRBJ1-1	.	16